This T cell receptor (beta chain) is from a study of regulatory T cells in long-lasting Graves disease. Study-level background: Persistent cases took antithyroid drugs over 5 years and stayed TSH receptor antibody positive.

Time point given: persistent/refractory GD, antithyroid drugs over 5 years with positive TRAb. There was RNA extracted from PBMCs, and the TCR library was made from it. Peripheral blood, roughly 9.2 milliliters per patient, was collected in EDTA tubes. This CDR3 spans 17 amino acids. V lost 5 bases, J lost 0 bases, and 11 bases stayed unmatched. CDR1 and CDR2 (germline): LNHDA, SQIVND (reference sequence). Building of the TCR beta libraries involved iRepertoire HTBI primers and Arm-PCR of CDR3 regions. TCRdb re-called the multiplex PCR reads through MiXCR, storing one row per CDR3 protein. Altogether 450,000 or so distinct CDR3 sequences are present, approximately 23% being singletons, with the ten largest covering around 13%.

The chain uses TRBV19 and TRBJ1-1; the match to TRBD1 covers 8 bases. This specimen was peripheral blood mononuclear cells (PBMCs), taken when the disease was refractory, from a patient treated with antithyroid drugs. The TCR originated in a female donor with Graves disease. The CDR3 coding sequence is TGTGCCAGTAGTTGGGCAGGGGGCCTAAACATGAACACTGAAGCTTTCTTT. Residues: CASSWAGGLNMNTEAFF.